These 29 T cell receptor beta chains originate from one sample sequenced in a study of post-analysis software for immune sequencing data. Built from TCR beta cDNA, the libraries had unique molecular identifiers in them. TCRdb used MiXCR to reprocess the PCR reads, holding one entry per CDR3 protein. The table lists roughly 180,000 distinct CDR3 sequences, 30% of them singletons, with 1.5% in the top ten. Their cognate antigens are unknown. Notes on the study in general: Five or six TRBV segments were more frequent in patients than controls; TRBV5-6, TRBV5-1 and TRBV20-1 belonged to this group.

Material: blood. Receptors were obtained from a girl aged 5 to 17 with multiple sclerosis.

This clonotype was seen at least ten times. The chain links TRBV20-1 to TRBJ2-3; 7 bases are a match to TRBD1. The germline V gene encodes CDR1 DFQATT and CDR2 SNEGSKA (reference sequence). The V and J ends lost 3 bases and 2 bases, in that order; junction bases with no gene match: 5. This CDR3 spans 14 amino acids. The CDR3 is CSASNRGFTDTQYF. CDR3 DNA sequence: TGCAGTGCTAGTAACAGGGGTTTCACAGATACGCAGTATTTT.

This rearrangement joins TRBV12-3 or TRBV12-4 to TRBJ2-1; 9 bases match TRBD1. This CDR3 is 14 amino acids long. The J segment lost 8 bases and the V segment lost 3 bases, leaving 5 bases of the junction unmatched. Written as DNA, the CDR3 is TGTGCCAGCAGTTTTAATACAGGGGGCTATGAGCAGTTCTTC. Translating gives CASSFNTGGYEQFF.

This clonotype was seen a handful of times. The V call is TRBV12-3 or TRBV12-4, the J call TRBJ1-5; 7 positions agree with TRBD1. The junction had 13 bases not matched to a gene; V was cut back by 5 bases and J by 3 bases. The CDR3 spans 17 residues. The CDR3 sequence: CASSHQGETINNQPQHF. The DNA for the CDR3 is TGTGCCAGCAGTCATCAGGGGGAGACTATTAACAATCAGCCCCAGCATTTT.

CDR3 bases: TGTGCCAGCAGCCAAGATGCAGGGGACGCTGAAGCTTTCTTT. This codes for CASSQDAGDAEAFF. The gene calls are TRBV4-2 and TRBJ1-1; D may be TRBD1 (6 bases). Trimming removed 0 bases from V and 6 bases from J, with 11 bases in between. Germline V gene lookup returns CDR1 LGHNA and CDR2 YNFKEQ. CDR3 size: 14 residues.

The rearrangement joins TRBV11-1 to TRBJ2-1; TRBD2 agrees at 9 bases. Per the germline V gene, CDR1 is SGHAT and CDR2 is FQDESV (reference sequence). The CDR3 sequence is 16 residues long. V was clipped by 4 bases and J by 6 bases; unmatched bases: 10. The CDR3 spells CASSWEAGGPGNEQFF. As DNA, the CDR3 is TGTGCCAGCAGCTGGGAGGCGGGAGGGCCAGGCAATGAGCAGTTCTTC.

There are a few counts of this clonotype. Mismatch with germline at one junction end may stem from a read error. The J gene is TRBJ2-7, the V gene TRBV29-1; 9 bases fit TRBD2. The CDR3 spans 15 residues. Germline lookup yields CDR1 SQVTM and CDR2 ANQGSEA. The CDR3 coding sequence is TGCGGCGTTGAAGACCCAGCGGGAGGTTCCTACGAGCAGTACTTC. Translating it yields CGVEDPAGGSYEQYF.

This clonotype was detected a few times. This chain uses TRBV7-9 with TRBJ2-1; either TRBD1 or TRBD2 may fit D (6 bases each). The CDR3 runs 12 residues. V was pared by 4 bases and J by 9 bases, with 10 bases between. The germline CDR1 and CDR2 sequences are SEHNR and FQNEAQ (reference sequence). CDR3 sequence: CASSSGGGEQFF. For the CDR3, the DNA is TGTGCCAGCAGCTCCGGAGGGGGTGAGCAGTTCTTC.

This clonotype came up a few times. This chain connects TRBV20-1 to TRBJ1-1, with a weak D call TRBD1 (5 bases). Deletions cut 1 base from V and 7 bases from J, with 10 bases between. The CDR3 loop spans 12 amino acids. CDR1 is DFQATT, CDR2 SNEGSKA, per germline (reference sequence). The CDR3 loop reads CSARVAGLEAFF. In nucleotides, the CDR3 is TGCAGTGCTAGAGTCGCAGGGCTTGAAGCTTTCTTT.

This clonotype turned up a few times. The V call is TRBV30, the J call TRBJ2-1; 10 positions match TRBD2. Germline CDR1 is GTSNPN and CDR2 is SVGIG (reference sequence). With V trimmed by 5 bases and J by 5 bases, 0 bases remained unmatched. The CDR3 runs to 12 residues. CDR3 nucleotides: TGTGCCTGGGGACTAGCGGACAATGAGCAGTTCTTC. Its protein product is CAWGLADNEQFF.

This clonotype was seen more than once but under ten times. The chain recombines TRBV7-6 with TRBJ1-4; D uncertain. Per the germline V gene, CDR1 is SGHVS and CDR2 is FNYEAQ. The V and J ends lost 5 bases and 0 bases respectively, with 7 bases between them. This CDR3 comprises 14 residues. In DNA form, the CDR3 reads TGTGCCAGCAGCCCAGATGCAACTAATGAAAAACTGTTTTTT. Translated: CASSPDATNEKLFF.

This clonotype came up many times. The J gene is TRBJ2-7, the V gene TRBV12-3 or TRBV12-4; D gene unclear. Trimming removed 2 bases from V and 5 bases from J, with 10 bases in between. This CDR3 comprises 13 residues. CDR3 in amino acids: CASSLLLENEQYF. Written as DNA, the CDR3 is TGTGCCAGCAGTTTATTGCTAGAGAACGAGCAGTACTTC.

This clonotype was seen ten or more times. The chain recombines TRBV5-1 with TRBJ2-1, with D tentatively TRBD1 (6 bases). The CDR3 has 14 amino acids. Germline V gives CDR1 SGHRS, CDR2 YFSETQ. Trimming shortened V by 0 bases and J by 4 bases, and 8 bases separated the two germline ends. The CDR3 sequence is CASSLGDTYNEQFF. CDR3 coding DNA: TGCGCCAGCAGCTTGGGGGACACGTACAATGAGCAGTTCTTC.

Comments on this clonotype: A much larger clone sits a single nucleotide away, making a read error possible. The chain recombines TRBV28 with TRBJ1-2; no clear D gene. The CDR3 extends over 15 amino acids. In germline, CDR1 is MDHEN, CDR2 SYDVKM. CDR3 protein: CASSLRNAANYDYTF. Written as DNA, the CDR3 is TGTGCCAGCAGCCTAAGGAACGCAGCTAACTATGACTACACCTTC.

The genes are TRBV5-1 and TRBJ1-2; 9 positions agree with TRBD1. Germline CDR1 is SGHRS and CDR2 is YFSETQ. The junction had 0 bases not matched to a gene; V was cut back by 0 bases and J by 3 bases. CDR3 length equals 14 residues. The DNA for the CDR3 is TGCGCCAGCAGCTTGGGACAGGGGGACTATGGCTACACCTTC. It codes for CASSLGQGDYGYTF.

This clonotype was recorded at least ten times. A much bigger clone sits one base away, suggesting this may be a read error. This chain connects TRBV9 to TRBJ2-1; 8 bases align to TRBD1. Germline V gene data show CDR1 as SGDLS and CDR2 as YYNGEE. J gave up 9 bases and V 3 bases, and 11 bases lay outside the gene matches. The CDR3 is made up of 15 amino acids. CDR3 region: CASSGARDRWVEQFF. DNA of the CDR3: TGTGCCAGCAGCGGAGCGCGGGACAGGTGGGTTGAGCAGTTCTTC.

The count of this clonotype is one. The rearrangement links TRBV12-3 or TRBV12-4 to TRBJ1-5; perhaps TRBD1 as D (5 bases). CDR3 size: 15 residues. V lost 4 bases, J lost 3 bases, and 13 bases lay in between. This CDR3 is CASSYVPGHNQPQHF. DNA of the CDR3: TGTGCCAGCAGTTATGTCCCCGGACACAATCAGCCCCAGCATTTT.

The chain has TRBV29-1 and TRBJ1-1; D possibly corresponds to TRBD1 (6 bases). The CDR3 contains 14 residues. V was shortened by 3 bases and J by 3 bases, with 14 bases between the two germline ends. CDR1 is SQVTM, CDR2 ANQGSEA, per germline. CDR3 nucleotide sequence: TGCAGCGTTGACCCAACACAGGGTCACACTGAAGCTTTCTTT. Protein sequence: CSVDPTQGHTEAFF. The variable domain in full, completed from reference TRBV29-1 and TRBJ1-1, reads SAVISQKPSRDICQRGTSLTIQCQVDSQVTMMFWYRQQPGQSLTLIATANQGSEATYESGFVIDKFPISRPNLTFSTLTVSNMSPEDSSIYLCSVDPTQGHTEAFFGQGTRLTVV.

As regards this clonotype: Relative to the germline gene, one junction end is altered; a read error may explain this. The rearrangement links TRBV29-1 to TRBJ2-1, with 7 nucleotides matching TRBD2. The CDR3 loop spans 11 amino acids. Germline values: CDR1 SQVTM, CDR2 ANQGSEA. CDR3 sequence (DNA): TGCAGCGTTAAGCGGGAAGATGAGCAATTCTTC. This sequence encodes CSVKREDEQFF.

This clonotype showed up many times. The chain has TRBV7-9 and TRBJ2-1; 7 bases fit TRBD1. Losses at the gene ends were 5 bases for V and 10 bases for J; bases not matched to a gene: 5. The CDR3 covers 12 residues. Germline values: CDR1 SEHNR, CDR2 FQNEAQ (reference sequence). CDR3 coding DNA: TGTGCCAGCAGCGCCGAGGGACAGGAGCAGTTCTTC. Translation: CASSAEGQEQFF.

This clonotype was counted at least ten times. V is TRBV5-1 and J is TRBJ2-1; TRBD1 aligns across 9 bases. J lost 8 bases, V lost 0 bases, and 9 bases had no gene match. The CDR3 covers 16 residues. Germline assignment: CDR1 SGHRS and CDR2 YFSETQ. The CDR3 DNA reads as TGCGCCAGCAGCTTGGGGGACAGGGTGGAGGCGGATGAGCAGTTCTTC. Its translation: CASSLGDRVEADEQFF.

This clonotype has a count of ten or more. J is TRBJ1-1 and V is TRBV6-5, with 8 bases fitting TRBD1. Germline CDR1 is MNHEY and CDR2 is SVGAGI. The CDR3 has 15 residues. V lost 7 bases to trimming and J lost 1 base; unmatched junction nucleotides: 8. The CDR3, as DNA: TGTGCCAGCACAACAGGGGGACAGGCGAACACTGAAGCTTTCTTT. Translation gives CASTTGGQANTEAFF.

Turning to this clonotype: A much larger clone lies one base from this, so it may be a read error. The CDR3 nucleotides read TGTGCCAGCAGCCAAGGCGGGGGAAGATCCTACAATGAGCAGTACTTC. It codes for CASSQGGGRSYNEQYF. The chain has TRBV3-1 and TRBJ2-7; 7 bases fit TRBD2. The CDR3 contains 16 residues. The germline V gene encodes CDR1 LGHDT and CDR2 YNNKEL (reference sequence). J was trimmed by 7 bases and V by 1 base; bases with no gene match: 13.

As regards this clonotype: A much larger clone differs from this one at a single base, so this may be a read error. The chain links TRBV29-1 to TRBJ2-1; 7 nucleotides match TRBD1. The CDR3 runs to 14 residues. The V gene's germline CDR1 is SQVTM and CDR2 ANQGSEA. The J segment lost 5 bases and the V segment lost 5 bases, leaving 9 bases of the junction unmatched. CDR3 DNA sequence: TGCAGCGTTAGGGGGCGGGCGTCCCACAATGAGCAGTTCTTC. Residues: CSVRGRASHNEQFF.

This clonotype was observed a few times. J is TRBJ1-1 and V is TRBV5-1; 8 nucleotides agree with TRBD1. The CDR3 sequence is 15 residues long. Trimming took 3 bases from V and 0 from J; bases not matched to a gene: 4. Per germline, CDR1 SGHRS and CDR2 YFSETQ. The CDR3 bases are TGCGCCAGCAGCTGGACAGGGAATATGAACACTGAAGCTTTCTTT. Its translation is CASSWTGNMNTEAFF.

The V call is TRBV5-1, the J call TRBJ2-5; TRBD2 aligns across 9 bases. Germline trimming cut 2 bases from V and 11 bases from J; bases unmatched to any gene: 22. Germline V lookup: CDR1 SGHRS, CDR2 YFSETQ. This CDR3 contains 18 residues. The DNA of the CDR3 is TGCGCCAGCAGCTTCCGTGAAAGTCTAGCGGGGAACTACAATGAGCAGTACTTC. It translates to CASSFRESLAGNYNEQYF.

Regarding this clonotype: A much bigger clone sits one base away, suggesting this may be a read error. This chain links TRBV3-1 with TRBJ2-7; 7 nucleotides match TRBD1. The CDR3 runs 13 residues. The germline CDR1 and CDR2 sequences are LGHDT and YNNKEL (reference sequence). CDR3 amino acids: CACSRQGSREQYF. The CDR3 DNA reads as TGTGCCTGCAGCCGACAGGGCAGCCGCGAGCAGTACTTC.

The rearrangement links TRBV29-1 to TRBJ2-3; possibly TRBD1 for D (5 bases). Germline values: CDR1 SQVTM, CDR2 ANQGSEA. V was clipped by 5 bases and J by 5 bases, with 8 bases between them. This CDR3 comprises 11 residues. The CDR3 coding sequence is TGCAGCGTTACGACAGTAGATACGCAGTATTTT. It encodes CSVTTVDTQYF.

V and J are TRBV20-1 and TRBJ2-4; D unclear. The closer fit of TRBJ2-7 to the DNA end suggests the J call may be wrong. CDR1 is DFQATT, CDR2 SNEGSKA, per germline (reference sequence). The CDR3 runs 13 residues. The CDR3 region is CSAAGYHTGEQYF. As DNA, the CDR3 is TGCAGTGCGGCCGGGTACCACACGGGCGAGCAGTACTTC.

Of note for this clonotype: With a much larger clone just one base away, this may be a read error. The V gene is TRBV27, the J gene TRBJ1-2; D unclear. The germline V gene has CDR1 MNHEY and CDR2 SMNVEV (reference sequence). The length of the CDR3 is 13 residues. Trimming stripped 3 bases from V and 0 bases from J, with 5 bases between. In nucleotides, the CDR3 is TGTGCCAGCAGTTTGAGACCTAACTATGGCTACACCTTC. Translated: CASSLRPNYGYTF.